These 10 T cell receptor beta chains originate from one sample sequenced in a study of cytomegalovirus exposure and HLA in healthy donors. The PCR made use of 60 Vbeta and 13 Jbeta primers. Generated by immunoSEQ multiplex PCR, the TCRdb table keeps only in-frame clones and is missing some. The sample has 250,000 to 350,000 clones; roughly two thirds are singletons. Sequencing was performed on PBMCs. The source of these receptors is a female donor in good health and CMV-seronegative.

The gene calls are TRBV7-9 and TRBJ2-3, with 7 bases matching TRBD1. Germline lookup yields CDR1 SEHNR and CDR2 FQNEAQ (reference sequence). Trimming cost V 5 bases and J 0 bases; bases outside gene matches: 5. The CDR3 loop spans 15 amino acids. The CDR3 spells CASSTQGESTDTQYF. The CDR3 region has the DNA TGTGCCAGCAGCACCCAGGGGGAAAGCACAGATACGCAGTATTTT.

The chain joins TRBV11-3 to TRBJ1-2; 9 bases fit TRBD1. The J segment lost 3 bases and the V segment lost 3 bases, leaving 8 bases of the junction unmatched. The length of the CDR3 is 16 residues. Germline loops: CDR1 SGHNT, CDR2 YENEEA. CDR3 DNA sequence: TGTGCCAGCAGCTTGGGGCGGGACAGGGTCGACTATGGCTACACCTTC. This encodes CASSLGRDRVDYGYTF.

This clone has just a few counts. The chain is built from TRBV27 and TRBJ2-7; D possibly corresponds to TRBD1 (6 bases). Germline-derived CDR1 and CDR2 are MNHEY and SMNVEV (reference sequence). The CDR3 extends over 16 amino acids. Trimming left V 0 bases short and J 6 bases short, with 18 bases between. This CDR3 is CASSLSETGVLGEQYF. The CDR3 nucleotides are TGTGCCAGCAGTTTATCTGAGACAGGCGTGCTGGGCGAGCAGTACTTC.

The gene calls are TRBV20-1 and TRBJ1-5, with D possibly matching TRBD1 (6 bases). Germline CDR1 DFQATT, CDR2 SNEGSKA (reference sequence). The V gene lost 5 bases and the J gene lost 11 bases, with 13 bases spanning the gap. CDR3 length: 11 amino acids. CDR3 in amino acids: CSAQTGTTQHF. As DNA, the CDR3 is TGCAGTGCTCAAACCGGGACAACCCAGCATTTT.

This chain uses TRBV18 with TRBJ2-1, with a tentative D call TRBD1 (5 bases). The CDR3 has 16 residues. Germline CDR1 KGHSH, CDR2 LQKENI. V lost 3 bases, J lost 0 bases, and 12 bases lay in between. The CDR3 DNA reads TGTGCCAGCTCACCGAATCAGGGTGGCTCCTACAATGAGCAGTTCTTC. Translation: CASSPNQGGSYNEQFF.

This chain uses TRBV4-1 with TRBJ2-3, with TRBD2 as a possible D gene (5 bases). Per the germline V gene, CDR1 is MGHRA and CDR2 is YSYEKL. V lost 0 bases, J lost 2 bases, and 15 bases lay in between. This CDR3 is 17 amino acids long. The chain's CDR3 is CASSQDPGTTTTDTQYF. The CDR3 region has the DNA TGCGCCAGCAGCCAAGATCCGGGAACAACCACCACAGATACGCAGTATTTT.

V and J are TRBV2 and TRBJ2-1, with D unresolved. V was pared by 7 bases and J by 7 bases, with 8 bases between. Germline CDR1 is SNHLY and CDR2 is FYNNEI. CDR3 length: 11 residues. The CDR3 nucleotides read TGTGCCAGCACCCAGATAAATGAGCAGTTCTTC. Its protein product is CASTQINEQFF. The whole variable domain, remainder taken from reference TRBV2 and TRBJ2-1, is EPEVTQTPSHQVTQMGQEVILRCVPISNHLYFYWYRQILGQKVEFLVSFYNNEISEKSEIFDDQFSVERPDGSNFTLKIRSTKLEDSAMYFCASTQINEQFFGPGTRLTVL.

The V call is TRBV28, the J call TRBJ2-1; 13 positions agree with TRBD2. CDR3 length: 16 residues. Trimming at V came to 7 bases and at J to 6 bases, leaving 9 bases not matched to a gene. The germline V gene has CDR1 MDHEN and CDR2 SYDVKM. For the CDR3, the DNA is TGTGCCAGCACCCTAACTAGCGGGAGGGCTCGCAATGAGCAGTTCTTC. Protein sequence: CASTLTSGRARNEQFF.

The chain carries TRBV5-1 and TRBJ1-2; TRBD1 matches 12 bases. In germline, CDR1 is SGHRS, CDR2 YFSETQ. This CDR3 spans 13 amino acids. The junction had 3 bases not matched to a gene; V was cut back by 4 bases and J by 8 bases. CDR3 DNA sequence: TGCGCCAGCAGCGCCGGGACAGGGGGCGGCTACACCTTC. Encoded protein: CASSAGTGGGYTF. The full variable domain, its missing parts supplied by reference TRBV5-1 and TRBJ1-2, is KAGVTQTPRYLIKTRGQQVTLSCSPISGHRSVSWYQQTPGQGLQFLFEYFSETQRNKGNFPGRFSGRQFSNSRSEMNVSTLELGDSALYLCASSAGTGGGYTFGSGTRLTVV.

The V gene is TRBV7-9, the J gene TRBJ1-5; D may be TRBD1 (5 bases). V was shortened by 1 base and J by 14 bases, with 9 bases between the two germline ends. CDR3 length equals 11 residues. Germline assignment: CDR1 SEHNR and CDR2 FQNEAQ (reference sequence). CDR3 in DNA: TGTGCCAGCAGCTTAGGCGACAGAAAGCATTTT. It encodes CASSLGDRKHF.